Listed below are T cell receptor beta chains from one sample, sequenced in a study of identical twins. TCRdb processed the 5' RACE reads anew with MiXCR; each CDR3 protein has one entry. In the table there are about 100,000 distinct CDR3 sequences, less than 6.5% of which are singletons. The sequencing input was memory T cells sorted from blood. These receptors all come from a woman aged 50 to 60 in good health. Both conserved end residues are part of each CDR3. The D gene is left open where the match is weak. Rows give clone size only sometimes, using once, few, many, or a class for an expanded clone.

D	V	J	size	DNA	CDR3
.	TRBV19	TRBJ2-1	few	TGTGCCAGTAGTATAGGACAGAGCTGCCTCGATGAGCAGTTCTTC	CASSIGQSCLDEQFF
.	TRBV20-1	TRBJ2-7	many	TGCAGTGCTAGAGATCGGCAGGGTCCCTTCCACTTC	CSARDRQGPFHF
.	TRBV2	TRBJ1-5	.	TGTGCCAGCAGTGTGGGGTCGGGGGGCAATCAGCCCCAGCATTTT	CASSVGSGGNQPQHF
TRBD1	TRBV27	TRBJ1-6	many	TGTGCCAGCAACCCTGACAGGGCGTCACCCCTCCACTTT	CASNPDRASPLHF
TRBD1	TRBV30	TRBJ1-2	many	TGTGCCTGGAGACAGGGGGCCTTCACCTTC	CAWRQGAFTF
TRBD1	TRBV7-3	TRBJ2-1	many	TGTGCCAGCAGCTTGACAGGGCTCGGCTCCAATGAGCAGTTCTTC	CASSLTGLGSNEQFF
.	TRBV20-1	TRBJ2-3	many	TGCAGTCTGCTAGATACGAGAACTAGCACAGATACGCAGTATTTT	CSLLDTRTSTDTQYF
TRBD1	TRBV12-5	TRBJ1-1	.	TGTGCTAGTGCATCTTGGCAGGGGGAGACCGTGAACACTGAAGCTTTCTTT	CASASWQGETVNTEAFF
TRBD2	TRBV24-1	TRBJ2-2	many	TGTGCCACCAGTGATCCAACTAGCGGGAGGTACGGGGAGCTGTTTTTT	CATSDPTSGRYGELFF
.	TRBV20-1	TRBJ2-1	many	TGCAGTGCTAGAATAAGCGGTCTCTCCTACAATGAGCAGTTCTTC	CSARISGLSYNEQFF
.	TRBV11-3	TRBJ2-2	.	TGTGCCAGCAGCCCGACGGACAGCCCGAACACCGGGGAGCTGTTTTTT	CASSPTDSPNTGELFF
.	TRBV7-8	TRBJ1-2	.	TGTGCCAGCAGCTCCGACTGGTACTATGGCTACACCTTC	CASSSDWYYGYTF
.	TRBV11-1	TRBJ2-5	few	TGTGCCAGCAGCTTTGACGGGATTGGAGAGACCCAGTACTTC	CASSFDGIGETQYF
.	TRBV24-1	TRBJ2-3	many	TGTGCCACCAGAGCACGGGGTATTAGTTCGGCGGATACGCAGTATTTT	CATRARGISSADTQYF
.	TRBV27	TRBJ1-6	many	TGTGCCAGCAGTTTAGGGACAACTAATTCACCCCTCCACTTT	CASSLGTTNSPLHF
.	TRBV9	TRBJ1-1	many	TGTGCCAGCAGCGTAGGGGGGGTCCGAACTGAAGCTTTCTTT	CASSVGGVRTEAFF
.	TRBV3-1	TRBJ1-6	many	TGTGCCAGCAGCCAAGACCAGGTTAATTCACCCCTCCACTTT	CASSQDQVNSPLHF
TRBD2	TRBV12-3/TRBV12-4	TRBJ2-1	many	TGTGCCAGCAGCCTAACGGGACTAGCGGGTGATGAGCAGTTCTTC	CASSLTGLAGDEQFF
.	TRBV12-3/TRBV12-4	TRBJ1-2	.	TGTGCCAGCAGTGCCCACAGATATGGCTACACCTTC	CASSAHRYGYTF
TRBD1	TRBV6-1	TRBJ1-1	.	TGTGCCAGCAACATGGGACAGGGAATAGGAAACACTGAAGCTTTCTTT	CASNMGQGIGNTEAFF
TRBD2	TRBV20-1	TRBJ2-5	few	TGCAGTGCTTCCCCCCGGGGGGGAAGGGTAGAGACCCAGTACTTC	CSASPRGGRVETQYF
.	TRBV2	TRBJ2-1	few	TGTGCCAGCAAGAACGCGGGAAGCGGCTACAATGAGCAGTTCTTC	CASKNAGSGYNEQFF
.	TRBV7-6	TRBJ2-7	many	TGTGCCAGCAGCCAGGGTGGAGACGGTAGCTCCTACGAGCAGTACTTC	CASSQGGDGSSYEQYF
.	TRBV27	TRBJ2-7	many	TGTGCCAGCAGTTTTTCAGGGGCGTATGAGCAGTACTTC	CASSFSGAYEQYF
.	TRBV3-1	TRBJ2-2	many	TGTGCCAGCAGCCAAGATTGGGTCGCCGGGGAGCTGTTTTTT	CASSQDWVAGELFF
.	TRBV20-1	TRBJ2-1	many	TGCAGTGCTAGAGATAGTCAGGACGCCTACAATGAGCAGTTCTTC	CSARDSQDAYNEQFF